This T cell receptor (beta chain) was found in a study of CD8 T cells in Susac syndrome. Study in general: The sequenced Susac syndrome patients included six who had clinically active disease and fewer than 10 who were in remission.

Reverse transcription used roughly 0.5 to 1 ug RNA and random hexamers. The TCR beta CDR3 was amplified by immunoSEQ multiplex PCR across 54 Vbeta, 13 Jbeta. One entry per CDR3 protein, called by TCRdb with MiXCR from the immunoSEQ multiplex PCR reads. The table includes tens of thousands of distinct CDR3 sequences, 85% to 95% detected once. This CDR3 contains 15 residues. Germline CDR1 SQVTM, CDR2 ANQGSEA. Trimming took off 8 bases at V and 0 bases at J, with 19 bases between the two ends. The T cells that were sequenced for TCR beta were CD8+ and CD4+ cells from blood. The V gene is TRBV29-1, the J gene TRBJ1-1, with D perhaps matching TRBD1 (6 bases). Sequencing was done on a sample of CD4+ T cells from PBMCs. The sequence derives from a human donor with Susac syndrome. The CDR3: CSFRGATLLNTEAFF. The CDR3 nucleotides read TGCAGCTTTAGGGGGGCGACCCTTTTGAACACTGAAGCTTTCTTT.